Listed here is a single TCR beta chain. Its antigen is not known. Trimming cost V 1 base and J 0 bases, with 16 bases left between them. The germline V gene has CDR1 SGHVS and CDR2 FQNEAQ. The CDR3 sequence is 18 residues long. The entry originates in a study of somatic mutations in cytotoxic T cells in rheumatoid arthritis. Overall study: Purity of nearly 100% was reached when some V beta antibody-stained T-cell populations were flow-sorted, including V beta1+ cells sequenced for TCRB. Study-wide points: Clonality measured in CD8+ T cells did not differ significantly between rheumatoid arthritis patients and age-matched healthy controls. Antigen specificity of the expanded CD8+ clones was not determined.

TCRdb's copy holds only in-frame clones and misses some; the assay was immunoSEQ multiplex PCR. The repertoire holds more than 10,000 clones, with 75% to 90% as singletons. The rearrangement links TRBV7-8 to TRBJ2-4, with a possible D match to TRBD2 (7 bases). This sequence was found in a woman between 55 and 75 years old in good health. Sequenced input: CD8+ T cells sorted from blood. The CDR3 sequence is CASSLGGGPDLAKNIQYF. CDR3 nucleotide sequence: TGTGCCAGCAGCTTAGGCGGGGGCCCAGATTTAGCCAAAAACATTCAGTACTTC.